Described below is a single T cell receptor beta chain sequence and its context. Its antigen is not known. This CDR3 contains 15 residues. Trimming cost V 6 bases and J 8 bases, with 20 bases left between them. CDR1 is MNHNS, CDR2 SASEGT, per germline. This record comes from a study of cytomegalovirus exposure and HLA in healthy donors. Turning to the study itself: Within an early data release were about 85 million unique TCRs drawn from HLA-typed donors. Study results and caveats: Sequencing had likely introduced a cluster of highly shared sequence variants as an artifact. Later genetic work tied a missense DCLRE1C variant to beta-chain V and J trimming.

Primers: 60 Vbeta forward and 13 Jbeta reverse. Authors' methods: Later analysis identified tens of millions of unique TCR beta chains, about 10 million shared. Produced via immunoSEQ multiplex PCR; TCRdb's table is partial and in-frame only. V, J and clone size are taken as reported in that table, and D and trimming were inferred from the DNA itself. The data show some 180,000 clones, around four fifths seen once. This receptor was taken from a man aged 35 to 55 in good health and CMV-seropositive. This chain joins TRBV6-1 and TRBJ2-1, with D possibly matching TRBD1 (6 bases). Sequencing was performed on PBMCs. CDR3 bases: TGTGCCAGCAGATCCGGGACCCTTTACAGGGATGAGCAGTTCTTC. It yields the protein CASRSGTLYRDEQFF.